The 10 T cell receptor beta chains presented below share a single source sample, sequenced in a study of blood T cell repertoires in COVID-19. Clones were sequenced by immunoSEQ multiplex PCR, and TCRdb holds only the in-frame ones, with some missing. The sample has about 130,000 clones; 70% to 85% are singletons. Material for sequencing was peripheral blood. The receptors stem from a woman aged 55-75 years with acute or convalescent COVID-19.

This clone was observed a single time. An end of the junction differs from the germline gene, which may be a read error. The genes are TRBV4-2 and TRBJ1-1; no firm D call. The CDR3 runs to 13 residues. Germline-derived CDR1 and CDR2 are LGHNA and YNFKEQ. CDR3 sequence (DNA): TGTGCCAGCAGCCAAGAAATACGGGATGCGTACGTCTTT. It is translated as CASSQEIRDAYVF.

V usage is TRBV3-1 (or the pseudogene TRBV3-2) and J usage is TRBJ1-2; D gene unclear. V lost 1 base and J lost 5, with 8 bases in between. The CDR3 is 13 residues long. In germline, CDR1 is LGHDT, CDR2 YNNKEL (reference sequence). CDR3 amino acids: CASSQVEHYGYTF. The CDR3 DNA reads as TGTGCCAGCAGCCAAGTCGAACATTATGGCTACACCTTC.

The V call is TRBV5-1, the J call TRBJ2-1, with D possibly matching TRBD1 (5 bases). The CDR3 runs to 20 residues. The V and J ends lost 0 bases and 4 bases respectively, with 26 bases between them. The germline V gene encodes CDR1 SGHRS and CDR2 YFSETQ. For the CDR3, the DNA is TGCGCCAGCAGCTTGGCCCCCCCCGGACGGACCCAGGGCGGATACAATGAGCAGTTCTTC. Residues: CASSLAPPGRTQGGYNEQFF.

In its sample, this clone was seen once. V and J are TRBV28 and TRBJ2-5; unclear D gene. CDR1 and CDR2 (germline): MDHEN, SYDVKM. This CDR3 comprises 13 residues. V was shortened by 1 base and J by 4 bases, with 7 bases between the two germline ends. CDR3 region: CASSLFTGETQYF. The CDR3 DNA reads TGTGCCAGCAGTTTATTCACCGGAGAGACCCAGTACTTC. Full variable domain (missing parts from reference TRBV28 and TRBJ2-5): DVKVTQSSRYLVKRTGEKVFLECVQDMDHENMFWYRQDPGLGLRLIYFSYDVKMKEKGDIPEGYSVSREKKERFSLILESASTNQTSMYLCASSLFTGETQYFGPGTRLLVL.

The chain couples TRBV6-5 to TRBJ1-2; D possibly corresponds to TRBD1 (6 bases). From germline, CDR1 is MNHEY and CDR2 SVGAGI. The V end lost 8 bases, the J end lost 4 bases, and 20 bases lay between the germline ends. This CDR3 spans 15 amino acids. The DNA of the CDR3 is TGTGCCAGCCGACCCCGGGGAGGGACACTCTATGGCTACACCTTC. Protein sequence: CASRPRGGTLYGYTF.

The gene calls are TRBV29-1 and TRBJ1-1; TRBD1 matches 7 bases. Germline V gives CDR1 SQVTM, CDR2 ANQGSEA. V shed 7 bases and J 9 bases; nucleotides not matched to a gene: 11. The length of the CDR3 is 12 residues. CDR3 loop: CSATVGTEKAFF. In DNA, the CDR3 is TGCAGCGCTACTGTCGGGACAGAAAAAGCTTTCTTT.

This clone has just a few counts. The chain employs TRBV23-1 and TRBJ1-2; no clear D gene. Being an ORF, TRBV23-1 has a function that is uncertain. Trimming shortened V by 0 bases and J by 0 bases, and 11 bases separated the two germline ends. This CDR3 comprises 16 residues. DNA for the CDR3: TGCGCCAGCAGTCAATCTGGACTGAGGCCTAACTATGGCTACACCTTC. Amino acids: CASSQSGLRPNYGYTF.

The genes are TRBV3-1 (or the pseudogene TRBV3-2) and TRBJ2-2; tentative D call: TRBD1 (5 bases). The CDR3 is 13 amino acids. Between the trimmed V and J ends, which lost 3 bases and 6 bases, there was a span of 8 bases. Germline V gene lookup returns CDR1 LGHDT and CDR2 YNNKEL (reference sequence). The chain's CDR3 is CASSQGPPGELFF. The CDR3 nucleotides read TGTGCCAGCAGCCAGGGGCCCCCCGGGGAGCTGTTTTTT.

V and J are TRBV27 and TRBJ2-4, with 7 bases fitting TRBD2. After removal of 5 bases from V and 2 bases from J, the junction contained 9 bases not matched to a gene. Germline CDR1 and CDR2: MNHEY and SMNVEV (reference sequence). This CDR3 has 16 residues. CDR3 DNA: TGTGCCAGCAGTCCCTCTTGGGGGACTACCAAAAACATTCAGTACTTC. It is translated as CASSPSWGTTKNIQYF.

The V and J genes are TRBV12-1 and TRBJ2-3; no check of the table's D call, TRBD2, against the DNA was made. TRBV12-1 is a pseudogene. The CDR3 extends over 18 amino acids. The CDR3: CASSRFPPTSGGRDTQYF. For the CDR3, the DNA is TGTGCCAGCTCACGGTTCCCCCCGACTAGCGGGGGTCGGGATACGCAGTATTTT.